This is a list of T cell receptor beta chains from one sample in a study of T cells in Graves' hyperthyroidism and ophthalmopathy. TCRdb re-derived calls from the multiplex PCR reads in MiXCR, one entry per CDR3 protein. The sample carries about 690,000 distinct CDR3 sequences, 17% recorded once. Sequences were obtained from blood. Source of these receptors: a man between 50 and 59 years old with Graves' hyperthyroidism. CDR3s include the opening cysteine and the closing phenylalanine or tryptophan. Fields, in order: J gene, V gene, CDR3 protein.

>TRBJ2-2|TRBV2
CASRENTGELFF
>TRBJ2-2|TRBV10-3
CAIRTSSAGTGELFF
>TRBJ2-2|TRBV6-5
CASSYSVQGLGELFF
>TRBJ1-6|TRBV5-6
CASSRQTGYNSPLHF
>TRBJ1-2|TRBV20-1
CSASQPRSLGGYTF
>TRBJ1-2|TRBV7-2
CASNKQGSYGYTF
>TRBJ1-6|TRBV19
CASSITTGSRNSPLHF
>TRBJ1-1|TRBV12-5
CASGLMTLGTENTEAFF
>TRBJ2-2|TRBV19
CASSLRPGELFF
>TRBJ1-4|TRBV12-3/TRBV12-4
CASSSGGFREKLFF
>TRBJ1-2|TRBV9
CASSVTGRPPNYGYTF
>TRBJ1-5|TRBV15
CATSREGLFQPQHF
>TRBJ1-4|TRBV10-3
CAISESSALGENEKLFF
>TRBJ1-1|TRBV2
CASSETGTVTEAFF
>TRBJ2-1|TRBV19
CASSPGHSTYNEQFF
>TRBJ2-6|TRBV27
CASTPLAPGTAHSGANVLTF
>TRBJ2-7|TRBV12-3/TRBV12-4
CASSVSGRATYEQYF
>TRBJ1-5|TRBV6-2/TRBV6-3
CASKDNLNQPQHF
>TRBJ2-5|TRBV5-6
CASSNDRTYQETQYF
>TRBJ2-1|TRBV3-1
CASSGLAGVAYEQFF
>TRBJ2-6|TRBV7-2
CASSLSRTGTYGANVLTF
>TRBJ2-1|TRBV7-2
CASSLPGRFYNEQFF
>TRBJ2-7|TRBV29-1
CSVERDGGYEQYF
>TRBJ2-5|TRBV19
CASSKTLGNQETQYF
>TRBJ2-7|TRBV10-2
CASSETGIYEQYF
>TRBJ2-2|TRBV29-1
CSVESGTNTGELFF
>TRBJ2-3|TRBV19
CASSIQGDTDTQYF
>TRBJ2-5|TRBV20-1
CSAGIGETQYF
>TRBJ1-1|TRBV18
CASSPPKGAANTEAFF
>TRBJ2-3|TRBV5-4
CASSSGRVHSTDTQYF
>TRBJ2-4|TRBV7-2
CASSLEAYVAKNIQYF
>TRBJ2-7|TRBV28
CASSPQRAGGYEQYF
>TRBJ2-5|TRBV20-1
CSARVISGRVPETQYF
>TRBJ2-2|TRBV9
CASSVPERDGNTGELFF
>TRBJ2-7|TRBV2
CASSGQLIYEQYF
>TRBJ1-1|TRBV27
CASSFSGTAGEAFF
>TRBJ2-5|TRBV2
CASSEGRETQYF
>TRBJ2-1|TRBV12-3/TRBV12-4
CASSLAQVYNEQFF
>TRBJ2-3|TRBV7-2
CASSFTSEDTQYF
>TRBJ2-1|TRBV30
CAWSVGGGPYNEQFF
>TRBJ2-5|TRBV12-3/TRBV12-4
CASSLDLGETQYF
>TRBJ1-1|TRBV7-9
CASSSGYVATEAFF
>TRBJ2-5|TRBV11-2
CASSSPGTGGLETQYF
>TRBJ2-1|TRBV11-2
CASSLGAGSYNEQFF
>TRBJ2-3|TRBV19
CASSFWTGYGDTQYF
>TRBJ2-5|TRBV11-2
CASSALAGFQETQYF
>TRBJ2-2|TRBV9
CASSLSFERANTGELFF